This record concerns one TCR beta chain sequence. The archived tumor blocks came from patients without neoadjuvant therapy before resection. The assay was immunoSEQ multiplex PCR, and TCRdb's table has in-frame clones only and misses some. Of some 2,700 clones listed, approximately 39% are singletons. This entry comes from a study of CXCR4 blockade with PD-1 therapy in pancreatic cancer. The CDR3 length is 17 residues. Germline-derived CDR1 and CDR2 are LNHNV and YYDKDF (reference sequence). Trimming removed 0 bases from V and 2 bases from J, with 13 bases in between. V and J are TRBV15 and TRBJ1-4; tentatively, D is TRBD1 (5 bases). Input material: tumor tissue. The sequence was collected from a human donor with pancreatic ductal adenocarcinoma. The chain's CDR3 is CATSREGGVATNEKLFF. CDR3 DNA sequence: TGTGCCACCAGCAGAGAGGGGGGTGTAGCCACTAATGAAAAACTGTTTTTT.